The entry below gives a single T cell receptor beta chain sequence along with its context. The data belong to a study of TIL therapy for anti-PD-1-resistant metastatic lung cancer. Study-level background: Tumors were harvested before any PD-1/PD-L1 blockade. Median patient age was about 56, ranging about 35-80 years.

The sample's time point: pre-treatment sample, taken before nivolumab and TIL therapy. The immunoSEQ assay was v3. The repertoire was sequenced with immunoSEQ multiplex PCR; TCRdb's copy has only in-frame clones and lacks some. The sample includes over 20,000 clones, roughly 79% of them seen just once. Trimming left V 7 bases short and J 11 bases short, with 14 bases between. The germline V gene encodes CDR1 SNHLY and CDR2 FYNNEI. The length of the CDR3 is 11 residues. The sequence came from a person aged 25 to 85 with non-small cell lung cancer. Sequencing was performed on blood, taken at baseline. The chain joins TRBV2 to TRBJ1-1; D is possibly TRBD1 (6 bases). CDR3 bases: TGTGCCAGCACCTCAGGGGTTCAGGCTTTCTTT. Residues: CASTSGVQAFF.